The 16 T cell receptor beta chains below were found in one sample sequenced in a study of cytomegalovirus exposure and HLA in healthy donors. This PCR relied on a set of 60 Vbeta primers and 13 Jbeta primers. Assay: immunoSEQ multiplex PCR; the TCRdb copy retains only in-frame clones and omits some. The repertoire includes under 200,000 clones, around 77% of them detected once, and 2% to 2.5% sits in the top ten. Sequencing was done on a sample of PBMCs. These receptors were obtained from a man in his 60s in good health and CMV-seronegative.

This CDR3 reads CASSSGAGRNYGELFF. The CDR3 DNA sequence: TGTGCCAGCAGCTCCGGCGCAGGGAGGAATTACGGGGAGCTGTTTTTT. This chain links TRBV7-8 with TRBJ2-2; the D gene is possibly TRBD2 (6 bases). Germline assignment: CDR1 SGHVS and CDR2 FQNEAQ. V was shortened by 4 bases and J by 7 bases, with 19 bases between the two germline ends. This CDR3 region has 16 residues.

This clone occurred once. The CDR3 protein is CASSQGDRENGYTF. CDR3 sequence (DNA): TGTGCCAGCAGCCAAGGGGACAGAGAAAATGGCTACACCTTC. The V call is TRBV4-2, the J call TRBJ1-2; the match to TRBD1 covers 7 bases. Germline loops: CDR1 LGHNA, CDR2 YNFKEQ. The CDR3 has 14 amino acids. V was clipped by 1 base and J by 6 bases; unmatched bases: 5.

This clone is a singleton in its sample. V gene TRBV4-3 combines with J gene TRBJ2-7, with TRBD1 matching 7 bases. The CDR3 covers 14 residues. V was clipped by 1 base and J by 4 bases; unmatched bases: 4. Looked up from germline, CDR1 is LGHNA and CDR2 is YSLEER. The CDR3 loop reads CASSQGTGVYEQYF. DNA for the CDR3: TGCGCCAGCAGCCAAGGGACAGGCGTTTACGAGCAGTACTTC.

The chain employs TRBV7-2 and TRBJ1-4, with 8 bases aligning to TRBD1. This CDR3 has 15 residues. The germline CDR1 and CDR2 sequences are SGHTA and FQGNSA. J gave up 10 bases and V 5 bases, and 12 bases lay outside the gene matches. CDR3 DNA sequence: TGTGCCAGCAGCCAAGCCGGGACAGGTCCCGGAAAACTGTTTTTT. Its translation is CASSQAGTGPGKLFF.

This clone was detected only once. The rearrangement joins TRBV5-6 to TRBJ2-3, with 12 bases matching TRBD2. Trimming at V came to 0 bases and at J to 5 bases, leaving 7 bases not matched to a gene. The CDR3 has 17 amino acids. CDR1 and CDR2 from the germline V gene are SGHDT and YYEEEE. The CDR3 protein is CASSLGPSGGAGDTQYF. CDR3 DNA sequence: TGTGCCAGCAGCTTGGGCCCTAGCGGGGGGGCGGGAGATACGCAGTATTTT. Full variable domain (missing parts from reference TRBV5-6 and TRBJ2-3): DAGVTQSPTHLIKTRGQQVTLRCSPKSGHDTVSWYQQALGQGPQFIFQYYEEEERQRGNFPDRFSGHQFPNYSSELNVNALLLGDSALYLCASSLGPSGGAGDTQYFGPGTRLTVL.

This clone has more than one count but fewer than ten. This rearrangement joins TRBV14 to TRBJ1-6, with no clear D. The CDR3 covers 17 residues. CDR1 and CDR2 (germline): SGHDN, FVKESK. Trimming left V 4 bases short and J 9 bases short, with 22 bases between. CDR3: CASSPQILAGTGSPLHF. CDR3 coding DNA: TGTGCCAGCAGCCCGCAGATACTGGCAGGCACCGGTTCACCCCTCCACTTT.

The rearrangement links TRBV4-1 to TRBJ1-4, with no clear D. Deletions cut 0 bases from V and 2 bases from J, with 10 bases between. Germline CDR1 reads MGHRA; CDR2 reads YSYEKL. CDR3 length: 16 amino acids. CDR3 loop: CASSQDPGTTNEKLFF. CDR3 bases: TGCGCCAGCAGCCAAGATCCCGGTACTACTAATGAAAAACTGTTTTTT.

V and J are TRBV2 and TRBJ1-4; D is ambiguous. The germline V and J ends were trimmed by 4 bases and 8 bases, with 5 bases remaining between them. Per germline, CDR1 SNHLY and CDR2 FYNNEI. The CDR3 is 11 amino acids. The CDR3 protein is CASSGAEKLFF. The DNA for the CDR3 is TGTGCCAGCAGTGGGGCAGAAAAACTGTTTTTT.

Worth noting for this clone: One end of the junction does not line up with germline, which may come from a read error. The chain uses TRBV15 and TRBJ1-5; maybe TRBD1 (5 bases). The germline V gene has CDR1 LNHNV and CDR2 YYDKDF (reference sequence). This CDR3 spans 12 amino acids. The CDR3 loop reads CATSEEGRDQNF. The CDR3 DNA sequence: TGTGCCACCAGCGAGGAGGGCAGGGACCAGAATTTT.

V and J are TRBV28 and TRBJ1-2; 8 bases map to TRBD1. Per germline, CDR1 MDHEN and CDR2 SYDVKM. The CDR3 covers 16 residues. The V segment lost 5 bases and the J segment 4 bases; nucleotides outside the gene matches: 12. In nucleotides, the CDR3 is TGTGCCAGCAGTACCCCCCGACAGGGGATAGGCTATGGCTACACCTTC. This encodes CASSTPRQGIGYGYTF.

This rearrangement joins TRBV15 to TRBJ2-7; the D is unclear. V lost 4 bases and J 5 bases, leaving 18 bases between the germline ends. The CDR3 is made up of 15 amino acids. The germline CDR1 and CDR2 sequences are LNHNV and YYDKDF (reference sequence). This CDR3 reads CATSIRSLRAHEQYF. DNA of the CDR3: TGTGCCACCAGCATACGATCCCTTAGAGCTCACGAGCAGTACTTC.

The rearrangement links TRBV9 to TRBJ2-7; D gene ambiguous. The germline CDR1 and CDR2 sequences are SGDLS and YYNGEE. There are 14 residues in the CDR3. V was cut by 2 bases and J by 2 bases, with 11 bases left in between. CDR3 sequence (DNA): TGTGCCAGCAGCGTTCGCAGTAATCCCTACGAGCAGTACTTC. It specifies CASSVRSNPYEQYF. Drawing the rest from reference TRBV9 and TRBJ2-7, the complete variable domain is DSGVTQTPKHLITATGQRVTLRCSPRSGDLSVYWYQQSLDQGLQFLIQYYNGEERAKGNILERFSAQQFPDLHSELNLSSLELGDSALYFCASSVRSNPYEQYFGPGTRLTVT.

This clone appeared a few times. This sequence joins TRBV6-5 and TRBJ2-7, with 7 bases aligning to TRBD1. Germline lookup yields CDR1 MNHEY and CDR2 SVGAGI. The CDR3 length is 12 residues. V was pared by 6 bases and J by 5 bases, with 4 bases of the junction left unmatched. The CDR3 DNA is TGTGCCAGCAGGACAGGGTTCAACGAGCAGTACTTC. Translation gives CASRTGFNEQYF.

The chain uses TRBV6-5 and TRBJ1-1; 7 positions agree with TRBD1. V dropped 4 bases and J dropped 4; count of bases not matched to a gene: 3. Germline CDR1 is MNHEY and CDR2 is SVGAGI. The CDR3 length is 13 residues. The CDR3 loop is CASSLDRATEAFF. CDR3 coding DNA: TGTGCCAGCAGTTTAGACAGGGCCACTGAAGCTTTCTTT.

This chain uses TRBV10-3 with TRBJ2-3, with TRBD1 matching over 9 bases. Germline loops: CDR1 ENHRY, CDR2 SYGVKD. Unmatched junction bases numbered 6, after V lost 10 bases and J lost 4 bases. The CDR3 contains 13 residues. The CDR3 nucleotides read TGTGCCACCACAGGGGGCACCGCAGATACGCAGTATTTT. Protein product: CATTGGTADTQYF.

The V call is TRBV5-8, the J call TRBJ1-2; TRBD1 agrees at 9 bases. CDR1 and CDR2 from the germline V gene are SGHTS and YDEGEE. J lost 7 bases, V lost 4 bases, and 5 bases had no gene match. This CDR3 has 13 residues. Here the CDR3 DNA reads TGTGCCAGCAGCATACAGGGGGCGAGTGGCTACACCTTC. Translating gives CASSIQGASGYTF. The full variable domain, with the rest looked up from reference TRBV5-8 and TRBJ1-2, is EAGVTQSPTHLIKTRGQQATLRCSPISGHTSVYWYQQALGLGLQFLLWYDEGEERNRGNFPPRFSGRQFPNYSSELNVNALELEDSALYLCASSIQGASGYTFGSGTRLTVV.